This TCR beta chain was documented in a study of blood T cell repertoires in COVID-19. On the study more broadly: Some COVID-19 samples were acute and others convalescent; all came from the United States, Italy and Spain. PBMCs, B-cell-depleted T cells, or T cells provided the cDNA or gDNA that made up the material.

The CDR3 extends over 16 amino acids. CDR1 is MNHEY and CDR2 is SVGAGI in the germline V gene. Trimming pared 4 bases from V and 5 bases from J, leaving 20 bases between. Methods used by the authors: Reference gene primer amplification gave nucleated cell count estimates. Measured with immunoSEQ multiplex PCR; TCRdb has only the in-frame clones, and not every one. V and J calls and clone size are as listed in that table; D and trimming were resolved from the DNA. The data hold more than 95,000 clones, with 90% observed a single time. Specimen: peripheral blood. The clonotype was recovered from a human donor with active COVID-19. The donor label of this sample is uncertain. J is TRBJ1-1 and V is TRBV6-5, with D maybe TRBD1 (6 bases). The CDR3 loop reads CASSSYQYRGGTEAFF. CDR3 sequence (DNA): TGTGCCAGCAGTTCTTACCAATACAGAGGGGGTACTGAAGCTTTCTTT.